Listed below are T cell receptor beta chains from one sample, sequenced in a study of cytomegalovirus exposure and HLA in healthy donors. Generated by immunoSEQ multiplex PCR, the TCRdb table keeps only in-frame clones and is missing some. Among 250,000 to 350,000 clones listed, about nine tenths were seen once. The sequenced sample consisted of PBMCs. These receptor sequences come from a man aged 35 to 55 in good health and CMV-seropositive. CDR3s include the opening cysteine and the closing phenylalanine or tryptophan. The D gene is left open where the match is weak. Clone size, where shown, is once, few, many, or a class for clones that have expanded.

D | J | V | size | DNA | CDR3
TRBD1 | TRBJ1-1 | TRBV25-1 | - | TGTGCCAGCAGTGGGACCGGGACAGGGGAGGCTGAAGCTTTCTTT | CASSGTGTGEAEAFF
TRBD2 | TRBJ2-7 | TRBV18 | - | TGTGCCAGCTCACCATGGGGACTAGCGGGAGAGGACGAGCAGTACTTC | CASSPWGLAGEDEQYF
TRBD1 | TRBJ1-3 | TRBV5-4 | - | TGTGCCAGCAGCCTACAGGGGGCGCCAGGAAACACCATATATTTT | CASSLQGAPGNTIYF
- | TRBJ2-1 | TRBV14 | once | TGTGCCAGCAGCCAAGATTTATATGGGCAGGGCCAATACAATGAGCAGTTCTTC | CASSQDLYGQGQYNEQFF
- | TRBJ2-3 | TRBV29-1 | - | TGCAGCGTTCGTTCCCAGGGGATTAGCACAGATACGCAGTATTTT | CSVRSQGISTDTQYF
- | TRBJ2-5 | TRBV6-5 | - | TGTGCCAGCAGTTACGGAAGCGTTAAAGAGACCCAGTACTTC | CASSYGSVKETQYF
TRBD2 | TRBJ2-5 | TRBV27 | - | TGTGCCAGCAGAAAATGGACTAGCGGGAGGATAGAGACCCAGTACTTC | CASRKWTSGRIETQYF
- | TRBJ1-1 | TRBV28 | - | TGTGCCAGCAGTGCCCCCCACAGGCGAACTGAAGCTTTCTTT | CASSAPHRRTEAFF
TRBD2 | TRBJ2-3 | TRBV28 | once | TGTGCCAGCAGTTTGGGGACTAGCGGGAGGGCCGAGTATTTT | CASSLGTSGRAEYF
- | TRBJ1-2 | TRBV5-1 | - | TGCGCCAGCAGCTTGGCCACTCGCGGGGTCTATGGCTACACCTTC | CASSLATRGVYGYTF
TRBD1 | TRBJ2-2 | TRBV29-1 | once | TGCAGCGTACTACAGGGGGCGAAAACCGGGGAGCTGTTTTTT | CSVLQGAKTGELFF
- | TRBJ2-3 | TRBV9 | - | TGTGCCAGCAGCGCTAGACAGGGCACAGATACGCAGTATTTT | CASSARQGTDTQYF
TRBD1 | TRBJ2-7 | TRBV7-9 | - | TGTGCCAGCAGCCGACGTACGGACAGGGGCCACGAGCAGTACTTC | CASSRRTDRGHEQYF
- | TRBJ2-1 | TRBV5-1 | once | TGCGCCAGCAGCCTTGCCCTGAGCAGGTACTACAATGAGCAGTTCTTC | CASSLALSRYYNEQFF
- | TRBJ2-7 | TRBV28 | once | TGTGCCAGCAGTTTACGTGAGGCTACAGGCCCCCACGAGCAGTACTTC | CASSLREATGPHEQYF
- | TRBJ1-1 | TRBV28 | - | TGTGCCAGCAGTCCACAGACGAACACTGAAGCTTTCTTT | CASSPQTNTEAFF
- | TRBJ1-5 | TRBV23-1 | few | TGCGCCAGCAGTCAATCCCTTGGGGGGTGGCAGCCCCAGCATTTT | CASSQSLGGWQPQHF
TRBD1 | TRBJ1-5 | TRBV28 | few | TGTGCCAGCAGTACAGGGGCGGACTGGAATAGCAATCAGCCCCAGCATTTT | CASSTGADWNSNQPQHF
TRBD2 | TRBJ2-1 | TRBV5-1 | - | TGCGCCAGCAGTCTCTCAAAGCTTGGGAAGAGGCCGGAGCGGGGCAATGAGCAGTTCTTC | CASSLSKLGKRPERGNEQFF
- | TRBJ2-7 | TRBV5-1 | - | TGCGCCAGCAGCTTGACAGGGAATAACGAGCAGTACTTC | CASSLTGNNEQYF
- | TRBJ1-2 | TRBV6-6 | - | TGTGCCACCCTTCTCCTTAACTATGGCTACACCTTC | CATLLLNYGYTF
TRBD2 | TRBJ2-1 | TRBV4-1 | - | TGCGCCAGCAGCCTACCGGGACTAGCGGACAATGAGCAGTTCTTC | CASSLPGLADNEQFF
TRBD1 | TRBJ2-1 | TRBV29-1 | - | TGCAGCGTAATCCCGACAGGGGGCAAGGATGAGCAGTTCTTC | CSVIPTGGKDEQFF
TRBD2 | TRBJ2-4 | TRBV9 | - | TGTGCCAGCAGCGTAGGGTTGTCGGGGGGGACGGCCGACGTTCAGTACTTC | CASSVGLSGGTADVQYF